Included here is one T cell receptor beta chain sequence, with context. The sample is drawn from a study of blood T cell repertoires in COVID-19. Germline loops: CDR1 MNHNS, CDR2 SASEGT. V lost 3 bases and J 9 bases, leaving 9 bases between the germline ends. CDR3 length: 12 amino acids. Followed over time, Seattle patients had been enrolled while infection was active. Some clones are missing from TCRdb's copy, which holds only in-frame ones; the method was immunoSEQ multiplex PCR. The sample lists 190,000 or so clones, approximately 86% seen once, with under 0.95% in the top ten. The receptor's source is a man aged 60 to 75 with COVID-19, enrolled during active disease. Sequencing input: peripheral blood. The chain employs TRBV6-1 and TRBJ1-5; no clear D. CDR3 DNA sequence: TGTGCCAGCAGTGAGTTTCCGTCGCCCCAGCATTTT. This translates into CASSEFPSPQHF.